The entry below gives a single T cell receptor (beta chain) sequence along with its context. As yet, its antigen is unknown. This record belongs to a study of post-analysis software for immune sequencing data. Study in general: In terms of disease course, relapsing-remitting, secondary progressive and progressive-relapsing multiple sclerosis were included. Findings of the study overall: The study found significantly lower normalized Chao1 diversity in multiple sclerosis patients than in controls. Elevated frequency relative to controls characterized 4 or 5 TRBV segments in patients, TRBV5-6, TRBV5-1 and TRBV20-1 among them. By F measure, samples from a shared preparation batch strongly co-clustered.

TCR beta cDNA libraries had unique molecular identifiers. Once about 0.85 to 10 million T cells were used, a few hundred thousand cDNA molecules resulted. TCRdb called the PCR reads again in MiXCR, with one record for every CDR3 protein. Of hundreds of thousands of distinct CDR3 sequences listed, over 45% are singletons. Trimming stripped 7 bases from V and 0 bases from J, with 12 bases between. CDR3 length: 14 amino acids. Germline CDR1 and CDR2: SGHTA and FQGNSA. Sequencing was performed on blood. This clonotype originated in a girl aged 2-10 years with multiple sclerosis. This sequence joins TRBV7-2 and TRBJ1-1; D not certain. The CDR3 loop reads CASKIGMVNTEAFF. CDR3 DNA: TGTGCCAGCAAGATAGGAATGGTGAACACTGAAGCTTTCTTT.